The 29 T cell receptor beta chains below were found in one sample sequenced in a study of T cell responses to AZD1222 COVID-19 vaccine. The protocol was immunoSEQ multiplex PCR, while the TCRdb copy is restricted to in-frame clones and leaves out a portion. This table holds about 140,000 clones. Input material: peripheral blood. The receptors were sampled from an adult in good health.

The chain links TRBV5-1 to TRBJ2-3; TRBD2 matches at 10 bases. The germline V gene has CDR1 SGHRS and CDR2 YFSETQ. The CDR3 extends over 15 amino acids. The V segment lost 4 bases and the J segment 6 bases; nucleotides outside the gene matches: 8. CDR3 sequence: CASSTQRGGPDTQYF. CDR3 in DNA: TGCGCCAGCAGCACTCAGCGGGGGGGCCCCGATACGCAGTATTTT.

The gene calls are TRBV19 and TRBJ1-5, with D possibly TRBD1 on 6 matching bases. The V gene's germline CDR1 is LNHDA and CDR2 SQIVND (reference sequence). The V end was cut by 9 bases, the J end by 4 bases, with 13 bases between. The CDR3 totals 13 residues. CDR3 protein: CASSDRANQPQHF. The CDR3 DNA is TGTGCCAGCTCGGACAGAGCTAATCAGCCCCAGCATTTT.

The chain is built from TRBV4-2 and TRBJ1-1; 7 nucleotides line up with TRBD1. Germline loops: CDR1 LGHNA, CDR2 YNFKEQ. V shed 2 bases and J 1 base; nucleotides not matched to a gene: 4. The CDR3 sequence is 15 residues long. CDR3 loop: CASSQPRTGNTEAFF. Written as DNA, the CDR3 is TGTGCCAGCAGCCAACCCAGGACAGGGAACACTGAAGCTTTCTTT.

V usage is TRBV2 and J usage is TRBJ2-3; 8 bases fit TRBD1. The J segment lost 2 bases and the V segment lost 6 bases, leaving 4 bases of the junction unmatched. In germline, CDR1 is SNHLY, CDR2 FYNNEI. The CDR3 has 14 amino acids. The CDR3 sequence is CASSQQGVTDTQYF. The CDR3 nucleotides are TGTGCCAGCAGCCAACAGGGGGTCACAGATACGCAGTATTTT.

The chain couples TRBV5-1 to TRBJ2-4, with 15 bases that match TRBD2. Germline values: CDR1 SGHRS, CDR2 YFSETQ. Germline trimming cut 4 bases from V and 6 bases from J; bases unmatched to any gene: 8. CDR3 length equals 17 residues. The CDR3 DNA sequence: TGCGCCAGCAGCCCACGGACTAGCGGGGGGGCAGGAAACATTCAGTACTTC. Translating gives CASSPRTSGGAGNIQYF. The complete variable domain, with remaining parts taken from reference TRBV5-1 and TRBJ2-4, reads KAGVTQTPRYLIKTRGQQVTLSCSPISGHRSVSWYQQTPGQGLQFLFEYFSETQRNKGNFPGRFSGRQFSNSRSEMNVSTLELGDSALYLCASSPRTSGGAGNIQYFGAGTRLSVL.

The chain recombines TRBV19 with TRBJ1-2; D ambiguous. Per the germline V gene, CDR1 is LNHDA and CDR2 is SQIVND (reference sequence). The CDR3 runs to 14 residues. With 3 bases removed from V and 11 bases from J, the gap between germline ends came to 19 bases. CDR3 DNA sequence: TGTGCCAGTAGTATCCCGGGTAACTGGAAAAAATACACCTTC. It is translated as CASSIPGNWKKYTF.

The rearrangement joins TRBV6-1 to TRBJ1-2; D possibly corresponds to TRBD1 (5 bases). The CDR3 covers 17 residues. Trimming pared 2 bases from V and 1 base from J, leaving 17 bases between. The germline CDR1 and CDR2 sequences are MNHNS and SASEGT. The CDR3 reads CASSEWGTGRNNYGYTF. The CDR3 DNA reads TGTGCCAGCAGTGAATGGGGGACCGGGAGAAATAACTATGGCTACACCTTC.

This chain uses TRBV9 with TRBJ1-1; D is ambiguous. Per the germline V gene, CDR1 is SGDLS and CDR2 is YYNGEE. The CDR3 totals 13 residues. V was shortened by 0 bases and J by 1 base, with 4 bases between the two germline ends. CDR3: CASSVGPNTEAFF. CDR3 nucleotides: TGTGCCAGCAGCGTAGGCCCGAACACTGAAGCTTTCTTT.

CDR3 coding DNA: TGTGCCACCGTCCAGGGCCTTGGCTACACCTTC. It specifies CATVQGLGYTF. V usage is TRBV6-5 and J usage is TRBJ1-2; possible D gene TRBD1, 5 bases. The CDR3 loop spans 11 amino acids. Germline CDR1 is MNHEY and CDR2 is SVGAGI. Between the trimmed V and J ends, which lost 10 bases and 7 bases, there was a span of 13 bases.

The chain recombines TRBV27 with TRBJ1-6; 9 nucleotides align to TRBD1. With V trimmed by 2 bases and J by 7 bases, 12 bases remained unmatched. Germline CDR1 is MNHEY and CDR2 is SMNVEV (reference sequence). The CDR3 loop spans 18 amino acids. The CDR3 DNA sequence: TGTGCCAGCAGTTTAAATCGAGCGGGGACAGGGAAAAATTCACCCCTCCACTTT. It specifies CASSLNRAGTGKNSPLHF.

The rearrangement uses TRBV27 and TRBJ1-1; 12 bases match TRBD1. V was clipped by 6 bases and J by 0 bases; unmatched bases: 5. In germline, CDR1 is MNHEY, CDR2 SMNVEV (reference sequence). The CDR3 is made up of 16 amino acids. The CDR3 loop reads CASRGQGAGVNTEAFF. As DNA, the CDR3 is TGTGCCAGCAGGGGACAGGGGGCTGGGGTGAACACTGAAGCTTTCTTT.

The chain is built from TRBV5-1 and TRBJ1-2; a possible D gene is TRBD1 (6 bases). From germline, CDR1 is SGHRS and CDR2 YFSETQ. The CDR3 is 14 amino acids. V lost 4 bases and J 4 bases, leaving 14 bases between the germline ends. CDR3 sequence: CASSVQGTLYGYTF. CDR3 DNA: TGCGCCAGCAGCGTTCAGGGGACTCTCTATGGCTACACCTTC.

The chain uses TRBV6-5 and TRBJ1-6; D unclear. Trimming removed 7 bases at V and 4 bases at J, with 8 bases between. There are 13 residues in the CDR3. From germline, CDR1 is MNHEY and CDR2 SVGAGI. For the CDR3, the DNA is TGTGCCAGCAACGCAGAATATAATTCACCCCTCCACTTT. Translated: CASNAEYNSPLHF.

J is TRBJ2-2 and V is TRBV6-2 or TRBV6-3, with D unclear. With 0 bases removed from V and 5 bases from J, the gap between germline ends came to 10 bases. CDR1 and CDR2 from the germline V gene are MNHEY and SVGEGT. This CDR3 has 15 amino acids. CDR3 protein: CASSYSGVVTGELFF. Written as DNA, the CDR3 is TGTGCCAGCAGTTACTCTGGGGTCGTAACCGGGGAGCTGTTTTTT.

The chain combines TRBV5-1 with TRBJ2-1; 7 nucleotides align to TRBD1. Trimming cost V 4 bases and J 8 bases; bases outside gene matches: 9. The CDR3 spans 14 residues. Germline values: CDR1 SGHRS, CDR2 YFSETQ. CDR3 region: CASSVGQAGDEQFF. DNA of the CDR3: TGCGCCAGCAGCGTCGGACAGGCTGGAGATGAGCAGTTCTTC.

The chain has TRBV28 and TRBJ2-1; tentatively, D is TRBD1 or TRBD2 (5 bases each). V was pared by 7 bases and J by 6 bases, with 19 bases between. The germline CDR1 and CDR2 sequences are MDHEN and SYDVKM. The CDR3 loop spans 15 amino acids. CDR3 coding DNA: TGTGCCAGCACCCTTACGGGACGGTACCTCAATGAGCAGTTCTTC. It yields the protein CASTLTGRYLNEQFF. Based on the CDR3 plus reference TRBV28 and TRBJ2-1, the full variable domain is DVKVTQSSRYLVKRTGEKVFLECVQDMDHENMFWYRQDPGLGLRLIYFSYDVKMKEKGDIPEGYSVSREKKERFSLILESASTNQTSMYLCASTLTGRYLNEQFFGPGTRLTVL.

V usage is TRBV6-1 and J usage is TRBJ2-6; 8 bases are shared with TRBD1. CDR3 length: 17 amino acids. V lost 3 bases, J lost 0 bases, and 4 bases stayed unmatched. Per the germline V gene, CDR1 is MNHNS and CDR2 is SASEGT. The CDR3 sequence: CASSDGQGGSGANVLTF. CDR3 coding DNA: TGTGCCAGCAGTGACGGACAGGGTGGCTCTGGGGCCAACGTCCTGACTTTC.

The chain uses TRBV5-4 and TRBJ1-1; D is unclear. The V and J ends lost 1 base and 3 bases respectively, with 10 bases between them. This CDR3 has 14 residues. Germline V lookup: CDR1 SGHNT, CDR2 YYREEE (reference sequence). CDR3 sequence reads: CASSLIGFDTEAFF. The CDR3 DNA is TGTGCCAGCAGCTTGATAGGATTCGACACTGAAGCTTTCTTT.

This sequence joins TRBV4-3 and TRBJ1-2; D unresolved. The germline V gene has CDR1 LGHNA and CDR2 YSLEER. V was cut by 1 base and J by 3 bases, with 9 bases left in between. This CDR3 spans 14 amino acids. This chain's CDR3 is CASSQGRQYYGYTF. The CDR3 coding sequence is TGCGCCAGCAGCCAAGGGCGGCAGTACTATGGCTACACCTTC.

The chain employs TRBV27 and TRBJ2-1, with 7 positions matching TRBD2. This CDR3 has 15 amino acids. The ends lost 1 base at V and 5 bases at J; junction bases unmatched: 5. Looked up from germline, CDR1 is MNHEY and CDR2 is SMNVEV (reference sequence). In DNA, the CDR3 is TGTGCCAGCAGTTTATTGGGGAGGGCAAACAATGAGCAGTTCTTC. This encodes CASSLLGRANNEQFF.

The chain recombines TRBV30 with TRBJ1-2; 7 nucleotides match TRBD1. Germline CDR1 GTSNPN, CDR2 SVGIG (reference sequence). With V trimmed by 6 bases and J by 5 bases, 15 bases remained unmatched. CDR3 length: 15 residues. CDR3 in DNA: TGTGCCTGCGGCTCGACAGGGAGTCGGAAGTATGGCTACACCTTC. Translated: CACGSTGSRKYGYTF.

The CDR3 DNA follows: TGTGCCAGTAGTATGAAGAGCAGAACCACAAATCAGCCCCAGCATTTT. Amino acids: CASSMKSRTTNQPQHF. The chain employs TRBV19 and TRBJ1-5; no clear D gene. The CDR3 loop spans 16 amino acids. Trimming stripped 3 bases from V and 4 bases from J, with 16 bases between. Per the germline V gene, CDR1 is LNHDA and CDR2 is SQIVND (reference sequence). Looking up the rest from reference TRBV19 and TRBJ1-5 gives the full variable domain: DGGITQSPKYLFRKEGQNVTLSCEQNLNHDAMYWYRQDPGQGLRLIYYSQIVNDFQKGDIAEGYSVSREKKESFPLTVTSAQKNPTAFYLCASSMKSRTTNQPQHFGDGTRLSIL.

The chain combines TRBV19 with TRBJ1-1; 10 nucleotides match TRBD1. With 7 bases clipped from V and 11 bases from J, the junction kept 7 bases outside the gene matches. Per the germline V gene, CDR1 is LNHDA and CDR2 is SQIVND (reference sequence). The CDR3 has 12 residues. The CDR3 spells CASNPDRGGAFF. As DNA, the CDR3 is TGTGCCAGTAACCCGGACAGGGGGGGCGCTTTCTTT.

The CDR3 coding sequence is TGCGCCAGCAGCCCGAGGTCCGGGAACACTGAAGCTTTCTTT. It encodes CASSPRSGNTEAFF. The chain uses TRBV5-1 and TRBJ1-1; unclear D gene. Trimming cost V 4 bases and J 1 base, with 11 bases left between them. This CDR3 has 14 residues. CDR1 and CDR2 from the germline V gene are SGHRS and YFSETQ.

The chain has TRBV6-5 and TRBJ2-1; no clear D gene. Trimming stripped 2 bases from V and 9 bases from J, with 5 bases between. This CDR3 contains 11 residues. Germline V CDR1 and CDR2: MNHEY, SVGAGI. CDR3 region: CASSYGSEQFF. The DNA of the CDR3 is TGTGCCAGCAGTTACGGGTCTGAGCAGTTCTTC.

The chain links TRBV9 to TRBJ2-2, with TRBD1 matching 9 bases. In germline, CDR1 is SGDLS, CDR2 YYNGEE. Trimming at V came to 0 bases and at J to 6 bases, leaving 6 bases not matched to a gene. This CDR3 spans 16 amino acids. CDR3 in DNA: TGTGCCAGCAGCGTAGCCCCGACAGGGGGACCCGGGGAGCTGTTTTTT. The encoded protein is CASSVAPTGGPGELFF.

The gene calls are TRBV5-1 and TRBJ1-1; possibly TRBD1 for D (5 bases). The CDR3 contains 14 residues. Between the trimmed V and J ends, which lost 0 bases and 7 bases, there was a span of 13 bases. Germline values: CDR1 SGHRS, CDR2 YFSETQ. CDR3 coding DNA: TGCGCCAGCAGCTTGGAGGGCAGGGTGAATGAAGCTTTCTTT. Encoded protein: CASSLEGRVNEAFF.

The chain carries TRBV5-1 and TRBJ2-7, with 9 bases lining up with TRBD2. Trimming removed 6 bases from V and 3 bases from J; junction bases left unmatched: 4. The CDR3 covers 13 residues. Germline V gene lookup returns CDR1 SGHRS and CDR2 YFSETQ. DNA for the CDR3: TGCGCCAGCACCTCGACTAGCGGCTACGAGCAGTACTTC. Its translation: CASTSTSGYEQYF.

The chain employs TRBV6-5 and TRBJ1-5; 7 bases map to TRBD1. Germline loops: CDR1 MNHEY, CDR2 SVGAGI. There are 15 residues in the CDR3. The ends lost 10 bases at V and 4 bases at J; junction bases unmatched: 13. Written as DNA, the CDR3 is TGTGCCACCACCTTTGGACAGGCGGGGAATCAGCCCCAGCATTTT. Encoded protein: CATTFGQAGNQPQHF.